The T cell receptor (beta chain) described here comes from a study of early T cells in non-severe SARS-CoV-2 infection. Study at large: Sequencing used unsorted whole-blood bulk RNA, so chains lack pairing.

TCRdb independently ran MiXCR on the 5' RACE reads; one entry per CDR3 protein. This sample has about 72,000 distinct CDR3 sequences, with around a tenth found just once. J lost 6 bases, V lost 4 bases, and 11 bases had no gene match. CDR1 is SGDLS, CDR2 YYNGEE, per germline. CDR3 length equals 15 residues. The source of this sequence is an adult who was a healthcare worker with PCR-confirmed SARS-CoV-2 infection or an uninfected control (not recorded which). The sample here was whole blood, taken at baseline. The V call is TRBV9, the J call TRBJ2-3, with 7 bases matching TRBD2. CDR3 amino acids: CASSPSGVNGDTQYF. The CDR3 nucleotides read TGTGCCAGCAGCCCAAGCGGGGTCAACGGGGATACGCAGTATTTT.